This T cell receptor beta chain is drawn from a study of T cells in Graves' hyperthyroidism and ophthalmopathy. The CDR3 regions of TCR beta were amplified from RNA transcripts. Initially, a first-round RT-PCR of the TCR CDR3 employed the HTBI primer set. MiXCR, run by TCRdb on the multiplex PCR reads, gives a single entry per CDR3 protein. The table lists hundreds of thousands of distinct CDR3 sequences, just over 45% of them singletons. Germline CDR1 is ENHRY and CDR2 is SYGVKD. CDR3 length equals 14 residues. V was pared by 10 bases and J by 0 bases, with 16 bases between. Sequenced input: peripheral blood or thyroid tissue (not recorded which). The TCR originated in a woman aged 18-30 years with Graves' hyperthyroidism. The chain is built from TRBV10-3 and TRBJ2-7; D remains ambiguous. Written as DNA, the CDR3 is TGTGCCAGCAGCCGCTCACTCAGCTCCTACGAGCAGTACTTC. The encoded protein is CASSRSLSSYEQYF.